Reported below is one T cell receptor (beta chain). Antigen: not known. 13 Jbeta primers and 60 Vbeta primers were used for the PCR. TCRdb keeps only in-frame clones here, not all; method: immunoSEQ multiplex PCR. This table has around 120,000 clones, around two thirds appearing once. This record belongs to a study of cytomegalovirus exposure and HLA in healthy donors. Losses at the gene ends were 6 bases for V and 3 bases for J; bases not matched to a gene: 9. The CDR3 length is 18 residues. Germline V gene lookup returns CDR1 SGHNT and CDR2 YENEEA. Study outcomes and limitations: When a later analysis compared HLA-associated TCR beta chains with equally common others, the HLA-associated chains turned out to be more clonally expanded and to have lower generation probabilities. Roughly uniform sequencing depth across donors was assumed, possibly incorrectly. A few CMV-associated chains proved CMV antigen-specific in vitro.

Sequenced material: PBMCs. The receptor's source is a woman between 35 and 50 years old in good health and CMV-seropositive. V and J are TRBV11-3 and TRBJ2-2; 14 nucleotides agree with TRBD2. The CDR3 region is CASSTGLAGVRDTGELFF. The CDR3 DNA reads as TGTGCCAGCAGTACGGGACTAGCGGGAGTAAGGGACACCGGGGAGCTGTTTTTT.